One and the same sample provided the 26 T cell receptor beta chains below, sequenced in a study of blood T cells in healthy people across ages. Combining a sample-barcoded 5' primer with a J-beta primer mix, a second PCR ran for about 6 to 11 cycles. TCRdb itself ran the 5' RACE reads through MiXCR, one entry per CDR3 protein. Of some 760,000 distinct CDR3 sequences in the sample, roughly 25% are singletons; the top ten hold 9% to 9.5%. The same data also went into a second study, on T cells of mothers and their children.

The sequenced sample was blood. The receptors stem from a boy younger than 18 in good health.

CDR3 protein: CASSPPGLAGGILTYEQYF. For the CDR3, the DNA is TGTGCCAGCAGCCCACCGGGACTAGCGGGAGGAATTTTGACCTACGAGCAGTACTTC. The rearrangement uses TRBV7-9 and TRBJ2-1; TRBD2 aligns across 15 bases. TRBJ2-7 explains the end of the DNA better; the J call may be wrong. The germline V gene has CDR1 SEHNR and CDR2 FQNEAQ (reference sequence). The CDR3 totals 19 residues.

V usage is TRBV6-2 or TRBV6-3 and J usage is TRBJ2-5; D remains ambiguous. Germline values: CDR1 MNHEY, CDR2 SVGEGT. V was shortened by 0 bases and J by 5 bases, with 10 bases between the two germline ends. The CDR3 extends over 14 amino acids. Here the CDR3 DNA reads TGTGCCAGCAGTTACTCGGGGATTCTGGAGACCCAGTACTTC. Translating gives CASSYSGILETQYF.

This clonotype was picked up one time. V gene TRBV12-3 or TRBV12-4 combines with J gene TRBJ1-2, with 8 bases matching TRBD1. The CDR3 loop spans 19 amino acids. Trimming took 2 bases from V and 7 from J; bases not matched to a gene: 21. The CDR3 nucleotides read TGTGCCAGCAGTTTACGAGTATCGGGTGTCGCAGGGGGCGCGGGTGGCTACACCTTC. It encodes CASSLRVSGVAGGAGGYTF.

This clonotype was recorded a few times. J is TRBJ1-2 and V is TRBV9, with TRBD1 matching 8 bases. The CDR3 is 14 amino acids. The V segment lost 0 bases and the J segment 7 bases; nucleotides outside the gene matches: 5. Germline V gives CDR1 SGDLS, CDR2 YYNGEE. CDR3 residues: CASSVEVQGAGYTF. The CDR3 DNA reads TGTGCCAGCAGCGTAGAGGTCCAGGGGGCTGGCTACACCTTC.

Only a few counts were recorded for this clonotype. Mismatch with germline at one junction end may stem from a read error. This chain connects TRBV29-1 to TRBJ2-1; D uncertain. The CDR3 is 13 residues long. CDR1 is SQVTM and CDR2 is ANQGSEA in the germline V gene. Here the CDR3 DNA reads TGCAGTGTTGTGTTCAGCTCCTACAATGAGCAGTTCTTC. Translating gives CSVVFSSYNEQFF.

This chain uses TRBV7-9 with TRBJ1-1; no definite D call. Germline loops: CDR1 SEHNR, CDR2 FQNEAQ (reference sequence). This CDR3 has 15 amino acids. V was pared by 1 base and J by 6 bases, with 15 bases between. CDR3 bases: TGTGCCAGCAGCTTAGTAACACCCCGTGGCGCTGAAGCTTTCTTT. Translating it yields CASSLVTPRGAEAFF. The full variable domain, completed using reference TRBV7-9 and TRBJ1-1, is DTGVSQNPRHKITKRGQNVTFRCDPISEHNRLYWYRQTLGQGPEFLTYFQNEAQLEKSRLLSDRFSAERPKGSFSTLEIQRTEQGDSAMYLCASSLVTPRGAEAFFGQGTRLTVV.

The chain carries TRBV7-9 and TRBJ2-5; the match to TRBD2 covers 15 bases. The CDR3 runs to 17 residues. V lost 5 bases and J lost 1; bases outside the gene matches: 5. Germline V gene sequence: CDR1 SEHNR, CDR2 FQNEAQ (reference sequence). CDR3 nucleotide sequence: TGTGCCAGCAGCCTTGGGACTAGCGGGGGGCCCCAAGAGACCCAGTACTTC. This encodes CASSLGTSGGPQETQYF. Together with reference TRBV7-9 and TRBJ2-5, the CDR3 gives the full variable domain: DTGVSQNPRHKITKRGQNVTFRCDPISEHNRLYWYRQTLGQGPEFLTYFQNEAQLEKSRLLSDRFSAERPKGSFSTLEIQRTEQGDSAMYLCASSLGTSGGPQETQYFGPGTRLLVL.

This clonotype came up a few times. This rearrangement joins TRBV5-6 to TRBJ2-7; TRBD1 agrees at 7 bases. Germline assignment: CDR1 SGHDT and CDR2 YYEEEE. The CDR3 sequence is 14 residues long. The V gene end was trimmed by 0 bases and the J gene end by 4 bases; junction bases not matched to a gene: 4. DNA for the CDR3: TGTGCCAGCAGCTTGGACTCAGGGGGTTACGAGCAGTACTTC. Translation: CASSLDSGGYEQYF.

This clonotype showed up just a few times. The chain couples TRBV20-1 to TRBJ1-1; 8 positions match TRBD1. Germline V lookup: CDR1 DFQATT, CDR2 SNEGSKA (reference sequence). V shed 6 bases, J shed 13 bases, and the junction held 13 bases outside the gene matches. This CDR3 is built from 12 residues. CDR3 bases: TGCAGTGCACCCACAGGGGGAGGAGATGGTTTCTTT. Translating gives CSAPTGGGDGFF.

This clonotype appeared a few times. This chain links TRBV20-1 with TRBJ2-5, with TRBD1 matching 11 bases. The J segment lost 5 bases and the V segment lost 3 bases, leaving 11 bases of the junction unmatched. Germline V gives CDR1 DFQATT, CDR2 SNEGSKA (reference sequence). The CDR3 loop spans 16 amino acids. CDR3 DNA sequence: TGCAGTGCTAGTTATGGTGGACAGGGGGCCTGGGAGACCCAGTACTTC. Translated, it gives CSASYGGQGAWETQYF.

This clonotype was counted a single time. The chain recombines TRBV6-2 or TRBV6-3 with TRBJ2-5; either TRBD1 or TRBD2 may fit D (5 bases each). The ends were cut back, 6 bases at V and 5 bases at J, with 19 bases in the middle. The CDR3 runs to 15 residues. Germline CDR1 is MNHEY and CDR2 is SVGEGT. CDR3 region: CASRPTAAGWETQYF. In DNA form, the CDR3 reads TGTGCCAGCAGACCGACAGCGGCCGGCTGGGAGACCCAGTACTTC.

Only a few counts were recorded for this clonotype. The V gene is TRBV7-9, the J gene TRBJ2-7, with D perhaps matching TRBD1 (6 bases). The CDR3 has 15 residues. Trimming took 5 bases from V and 1 from J, leaving 15 bases between them. CDR1 is SEHNR and CDR2 is FQNEAQ in the germline V gene (reference sequence). CDR3 sequence reads: CASSPHPDSSYEQYF. The CDR3 coding sequence is TGTGCCAGCAGCCCGCACCCGGACAGTTCCTACGAGCAGTACTTC.

This clonotype was picked up a small number of times. The chain links TRBV27 to TRBJ1-4, with no clear D. The CDR3 contains 13 residues. In germline, CDR1 is MNHEY, CDR2 SMNVEV (reference sequence). Trimming removed 1 base at V and 2 bases at J, with 2 bases between. This chain's CDR3 is CASSLFTNEKLFF. As DNA, the CDR3 is TGTGCCAGCAGTTTATTTACTAATGAAAAACTGTTTTTT.

The rearrangement uses TRBV9 and TRBJ2-5, with TRBD1 matching over 9 bases. With the DNA end fitting TRBJ2-1 better, the J assignment may be wrong. The germline gives CDR1 SGDLS, CDR2 YYNGEE. The CDR3 spans 16 residues. CDR3 coding DNA: TGTGCCAGCAGCGCAAAACAGGGGGCAGGCTACAATGAGCAGTTCTTC. Its protein is CASSAKQGAGYNEQFF.

J is TRBJ2-5 and V is TRBV6-1; D is perhaps TRBD1 (6 bases). Looked up from germline, CDR1 is MNHNS and CDR2 is SASEGT. V was clipped by 4 bases and J by 0 bases, with 18 bases between them. The CDR3 is made up of 17 amino acids. The CDR3 bases are TGTGCCAGCAGTGGGGGACGGACAGCGCCGTACCAAGAGACCCAGTACTTC. Protein: CASSGGRTAPYQETQYF.

The sample holds a few counts of this clonotype. Sequence at one end of the junction differs from germline and may be a read error. This rearrangement joins TRBV5-1 to TRBJ2-1; TRBD2 aligns across 7 bases. Germline CDR1 is SGHRS and CDR2 is YFSETQ. The CDR3 is 15 amino acids. CDR3 nucleotides: TGCGCCTGCAGCTTGGAGGAGGGAGGGGTTGATGAGCAGTTCTTC. The encoded protein is CACSLEEGGVDEQFF.

As to this clonotype: The germline gene is not matched at one end of the junction; a read error may be the cause. The chain recombines TRBV7-9 with TRBJ2-7; the D is unclear. Per the germline V gene, CDR1 is SEHNR and CDR2 is FQNEAQ (reference sequence). This CDR3 is built from 13 residues. CDR3 nucleotides: TGTGCCAGCAGCTTAAGAAACACCTACGAGCAGTACTTT. Translation gives CASSLRNTYEQYF. The whole variable domain, filled in from reference TRBV7-9 and TRBJ2-7, reads DTGVSQNPRHKITKRGQNVTFRCDPISEHNRLYWYRQTLGQGPEFLTYFQNEAQLEKSRLLSDRFSAERPKGSFSTLEIQRTEQGDSAMYLCASSLRNTYEQYFGPGTRLTVT.

DNA for the CDR3: TGTGCCAGCAGTTTATTAGCGGGAGAAGCAGATACGCAGTATTTT. Amino acids: CASSLLAGEADTQYF. V and J are TRBV28 and TRBJ2-3; TRBD2 matches 9 bases. CDR3 size: 15 residues. CDR1 and CDR2 (germline): MDHEN, SYDVKM. V lost 1 base and J lost 4; bases outside the gene matches: 3. Supplemented by reference TRBV28 and TRBJ2-3, the full variable domain reads DVKVTQSSRYLVKRTGEKVFLECVQDMDHENMFWYRQDPGLGLRLIYFSYDVKMKEKGDIPEGYSVSREKKERFSLILESASTNQTSMYLCASSLLAGEADTQYFGPGTRLTVL.

V gene TRBV28 combines with J gene TRBJ1-5, with a possible D match to TRBD1 (6 bases). Germline V CDR1 and CDR2: MDHEN, SYDVKM. The CDR3 is 15 amino acids. V was trimmed by 5 bases and J by 7 bases, leaving 18 bases between them. CDR3 sequence (DNA): TGTGCCAGCAGTGATACCGGGGGCTTAAGGCAGCCCCAGCATTTT. Translating gives CASSDTGGLRQPQHF.

The genes are TRBV7-2 and TRBJ2-5; D is unresolved. Between the trimmed V and J ends, which lost 0 bases and 5 bases, there was a span of 7 bases. Germline CDR1 is SGHTA and CDR2 is FQGNSA. CDR3 length equals 13 residues. CDR3: CASSLAFRETQYF. CDR3 in DNA: TGTGCCAGCAGCTTAGCCTTCCGGGAGACCCAGTACTTC.

The chain combines TRBV11-2 with TRBJ2-5; TRBD2 matches at 12 bases. TRBJ2-7 explains the end of the DNA better; the J call may be wrong. Germline V gene lookup returns CDR1 SGHAT and CDR2 FQNNGV. The CDR3 is made up of 17 amino acids. CDR3 in DNA: TGTGCCAGCAGCGCTTCTTCGACTAGCGGGAGTACCTACGAGCAGTACTTC. This codes for CASSASSTSGSTYEQYF.

This clonotype was picked up a small number of times. The chain employs TRBV7-2 and TRBJ1-4, with D hard to call. This CDR3 spans 15 amino acids. With 1 base removed from V and 5 bases from J, the gap between germline ends came to 11 bases. Germline CDR1 and CDR2: SGHTA and FQGNSA. CDR3 bases: TGTGCCAGCAGCTTAGGGTACGAGAAGAATGAAAAACTGTTTTTT. Translating it yields CASSLGYEKNEKLFF.

The chain couples TRBV20-1 to TRBJ1-4; D might be TRBD1 (5 bases). The CDR3 totals 12 residues. Per the germline V gene, CDR1 is DFQATT and CDR2 is SNEGSKA (reference sequence). Here the CDR3 DNA reads TGCACCGTCGGGACCTCGGGTGAAAAACTGTTTTTT. Protein product: CTVGTSGEKLFF.

This clonotype has just a few counts. The chain employs TRBV6-5 and TRBJ2-7; 8 bases fit TRBD1. Germline loops: CDR1 MNHEY, CDR2 SVGAGI. Trimming took 5 bases from V and 3 from J; bases not matched to a gene: 9. This CDR3 region has 15 residues. CDR3 amino acids: CASSPGTGLFYEQYF. CDR3 nucleotides: TGTGCCAGCAGTCCCGGGACAGGTCTGTTCTACGAGCAGTACTTC.

V is TRBV7-9 and J is TRBJ2-1; D is unresolved. Germline V CDR1 and CDR2: SEHNR, FQNEAQ (reference sequence). The CDR3 has 14 residues. V was pared by 5 bases and J by 8 bases, with 16 bases between. The CDR3 DNA follows: TGTGCCAGCAGCCAATTAGCTTTTGGAGATGAGCAGTTCTTC. This gives the protein CASSQLAFGDEQFF.

In its sample, this clonotype was seen a few times. The chain carries TRBV29-1 and TRBJ2-1; D is perhaps TRBD1 (5 bases). Germline assignment: CDR1 SQVTM and CDR2 ANQGSEA. Trimming stripped 7 bases from V and 3 bases from J, with 13 bases between. This CDR3 has 13 residues. This CDR3 is CSGQYFDYNEQFF. CDR3 bases: TGCAGCGGACAGTATTTTGACTACAATGAGCAGTTCTTC.